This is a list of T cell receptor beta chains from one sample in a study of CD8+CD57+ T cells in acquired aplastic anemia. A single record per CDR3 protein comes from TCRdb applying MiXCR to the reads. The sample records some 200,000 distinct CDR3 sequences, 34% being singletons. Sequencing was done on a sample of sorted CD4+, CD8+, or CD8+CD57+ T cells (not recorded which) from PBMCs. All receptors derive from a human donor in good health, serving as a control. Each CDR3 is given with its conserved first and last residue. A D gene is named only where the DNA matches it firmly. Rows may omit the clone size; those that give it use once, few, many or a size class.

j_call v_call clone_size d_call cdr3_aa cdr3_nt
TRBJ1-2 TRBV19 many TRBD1 CASSSQGWGYTF TGTGCCAGTAGCTCACAGGGGTGGGGCTACACCTTC
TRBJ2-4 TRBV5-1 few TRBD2 CASSLGGLAVAKNIQYF TGCGCCAGCAGCTTGGGGGGACTAGCGGTAGCCAAAAACATTCAGTACTTC
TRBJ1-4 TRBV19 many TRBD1 CASSIGQAGEKLFF TGTGCCAGTAGTATCGGACAGGCGGGTGAAAAACTGTTTTTT
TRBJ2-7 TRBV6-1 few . CASHPRGGITYEQYF TGTGCCAGCCACCCCCGGGGCGGAATAACCTACGAGCAGTACTTC
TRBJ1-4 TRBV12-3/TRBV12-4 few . CASSVQGINEKLFF TGTGCCAGCAGTGTACAGGGTATTAATGAAAAACTGTTTTTT
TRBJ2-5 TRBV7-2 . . CTSTVKTGSETQYF TGTACCAGCACGGTTAAAACAGGGTCGGAGACCCAGTACTTC
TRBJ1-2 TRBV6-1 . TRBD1 CASSERWDSPYGYTF TGTGCCAGCAGTGAACGGTGGGACAGCCCTTATGGCTACACCTTC
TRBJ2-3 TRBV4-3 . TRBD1 CASSQRRTGLTDTQYF TGCGCCAGCAGCCAGAGGAGGACAGGGTTGACAGATACGCAGTATTTT
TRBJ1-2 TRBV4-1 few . CASSPQQEAGGYTF TGCGCCAGCAGCCCACAACAGGAGGCAGGCGGCTACACCTTC
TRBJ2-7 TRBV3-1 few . CASSPKGLLGYEQYF TGTGCCAGCAGCCCAAAAGGGTTACTAGGCTACGAGCAGTACTTC
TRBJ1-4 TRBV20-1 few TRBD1 CSATDSDASTGKLFF TGCAGTGCTACCGACTCGGACGCCTCGACAGGGAAACTGTTTTTT
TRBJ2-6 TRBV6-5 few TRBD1 CASSYGQGATGANVLTF TGTGCCAGCAGTTACGGACAGGGGGCTACGGGGGCCAACGTCCTGACTTTC
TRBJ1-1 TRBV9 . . CASSSGAGPGTEAFF TGTGCCAGCAGCTCGGGGGCCGGACCAGGCACTGAAGCTTTCTTT
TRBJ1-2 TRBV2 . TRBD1 CASSEPRDRDYGYTF TGTGCCAGCAGTGAACCCCGGGACAGGGATTATGGCTACACCTTC
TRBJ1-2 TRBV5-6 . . CASSFLDLTNYGYTF TGTGCCAGCAGCTTCCTTGACCTGACTAACTATGGCTACACCTTC
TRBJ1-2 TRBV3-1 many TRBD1 CASSQMGTGDGYTF TGTGCCAGCAGCCAAATGGGGACAGGGGATGGCTACACCTTC
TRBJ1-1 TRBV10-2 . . CASSPRVNTEAFF TGCGCCAGCAGTCCCAGGGTGAACACTGAAGCTTTCTTT
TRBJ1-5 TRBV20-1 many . CSASRGNGNLQPQHF TGCAGTGCTAGTCGGGGAAACGGCAATCTTCAGCCCCAGCATTTT
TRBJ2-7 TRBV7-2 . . CASSPGYYEQYF TGTGCCAGCAGCCCTGGATATTACGAGCAGTACTTC
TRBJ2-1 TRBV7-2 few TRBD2 CASSPIGTSGDNEQFF TGTGCCAGCAGCCCCATAGGCACTAGCGGGGACAATGAGCAGTTCTTC
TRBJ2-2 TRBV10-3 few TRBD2 CAIGATLGLAGFGGELFF TGTGCCATCGGGGCTACATTAGGACTAGCGGGTTTCGGCGGGGAGCTGTTTTTT
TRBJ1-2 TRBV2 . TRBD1 CASSTLRQGNYGYTF TGTGCCAGCAGTACCTTGAGACAGGGCAACTATGGCTACACCTTC
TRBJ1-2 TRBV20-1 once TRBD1 CSARFRDRVSYGYTF TGCAGTGCTAGGTTCCGGGACAGAGTTTCCTATGGCTACACCTTC
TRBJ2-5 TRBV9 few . CASSSIIQETQYF TGTGCCAGCAGCTCCATAATCCAAGAGACCCAGTACTTC
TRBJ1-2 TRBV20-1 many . CSASDRGSSGYTF TGCAGTGCTTCTGACAGAGGGAGTAGTGGCTACACCTTC
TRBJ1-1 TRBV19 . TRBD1 CASRNTGDTEAFF TGTGCCAGTAGGAATACAGGGGACACTGAAGCTTTCTTT
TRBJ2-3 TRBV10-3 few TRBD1 CATKIRGPSTDTQYF TGTGCCACCAAGATCAGGGGGCCTAGCACAGATACGCAGTATTTT
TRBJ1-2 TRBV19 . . CASSIRQDGYTF TGTGCCAGTAGTATTCGGCAGGATGGCTACACCTTC
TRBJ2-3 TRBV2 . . CASSDGKGRDTQYF TGTGCCAGCAGTGACGGGAAGGGTAGGGATACGCAGTATTTT
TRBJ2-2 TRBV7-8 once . CASSFWAKNISNTGELFF TGTGCCAGCAGCTTCTGGGCCAAAAACATATCGAACACCGGGGAGCTGTTTTTT
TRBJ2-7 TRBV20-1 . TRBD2 CSAHRAGGGEQYF TGCAGTGCTCACCGGGCCGGGGGGGGCGAGCAGTACTTC
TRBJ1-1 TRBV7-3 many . CASSFRGNTEAFF TGTGCCAGCAGCTTCAGGGGGAACACTGAAGCTTTCTTT
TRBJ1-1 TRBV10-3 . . CATGRLNTEAFF TGTGCCACTGGACGATTGAACACTGAAGCTTTCTTT
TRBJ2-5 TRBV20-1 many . CSARDRGWSETQYF TGCAGTGCTAGAGACAGGGGATGGTCAGAGACCCAGTACTTC
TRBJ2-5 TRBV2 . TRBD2 CASSEKLAGGTQYF TGTGCCAGCAGTGAAAAACTGGCGGGGGGGACCCAGTACTTC
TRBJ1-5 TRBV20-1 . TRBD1 CGARDRGQGLNRPQHF TGCGGTGCTAGAGACCGTGGACAGGGCCTCAATCGGCCCCAGCATTTT
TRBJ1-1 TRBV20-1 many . CSARVIQANTEAFF TGCAGTGCTAGAGTGATACAGGCTAACACTGAAGCTTTCTTT
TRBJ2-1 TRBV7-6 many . CASSLGQSHLYNEQFF TGTGCCAGCAGCCTCGGACAGAGCCACCTCTACAATGAGCAGTTCTTC
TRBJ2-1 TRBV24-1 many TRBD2 CATSDTSGRADNEQFF TGTGCCACCAGTGACACTAGCGGGAGGGCCGACAATGAGCAGTTCTTC
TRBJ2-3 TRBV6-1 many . CASSEFASTDTQYF TGTGCCAGCAGTGAATTTGCCAGCACAGATACGCAGTATTTT
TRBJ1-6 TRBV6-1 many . CASSPDSPFFSPLHF TGTGCCAGTAGCCCGGACAGCCCATTTTTTTCACCCCTCCACTTT
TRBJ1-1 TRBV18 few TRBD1 CASSSKQGPEAFF TGTGCCAGCTCATCAAAACAGGGGCCAGAAGCTTTCTTT
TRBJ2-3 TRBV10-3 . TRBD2 CAIGPGLAGADTQYF TGTGCCATCGGTCCAGGACTAGCGGGAGCAGATACGCAGTATTTT
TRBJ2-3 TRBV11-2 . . CASSLVGTPGSTDTQYF TGTGCCAGCAGCTTAGTAGGGACCCCGGGAAGCACAGATACGCAGTATTTT
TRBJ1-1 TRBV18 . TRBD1 CASSQAGGKNTEAFF TGTGCCAGCTCACAGGCAGGGGGAAAGAACACTGAAGCTTTCTTT
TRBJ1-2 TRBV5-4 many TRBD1 CASSPGTGGLTF TGTGCCAGCAGCCCCGGGACAGGGGGCTTGACCTTC
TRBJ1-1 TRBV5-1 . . CASSLRPLGAEAFF TGCGCCAGCAGCTTGAGGCCATTGGGGGCTGAAGCTTTCTTT
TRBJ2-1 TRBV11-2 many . CASSIGALYNEQFF TGTGCCAGCAGTATCGGGGCACTCTACAATGAGCAGTTCTTC
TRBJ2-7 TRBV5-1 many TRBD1 CARAGTGGNYEQYF TGCGCCAGAGCCGGGACAGGGGGGAACTACGAGCAGTACTTC
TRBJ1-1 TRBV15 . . CATSRDGRDYTEAFF TGTGCCACCAGCAGGGATGGACGGGACTACACTGAAGCTTTCTTT